This entry concerns a single T cell receptor (beta chain). Its target antigen remains unknown. Base qualities were left out, and no much larger clone turns up one base away. This sample was taken from a study of blood T cell repertoires in COVID-19 (dated by TCRdb to the early 2020s). With respect to the entire study: Samples covering the acute and convalescent phases of COVID-19 were provided by collaborators in the United States, Italy and Spain. The sample metadata nearly always contained a de-identified subject ID, COVID-19 status, age in years and sex. The repertoires were made available in a free public database intended to serve as a resource for research on the immune response to SARS-CoV-2. Subjects who had been exposed to COVID-19, were actively infected with it, or had recovered from it provided the deeply sampled blood TCRbeta repertoires that made up the dataset. Samples were obtained from the ongoing ImmuneRACE study (first 160 participants) and from 1,200 or so subjects provided by 6 global collaborators. Where available, HLA class I and class II types were taken from metadata supplied by the sample provider and were not determined by assay-based typing. The prospective study material was composed of cDNA or gDNA derived from T cells, B-cell-depleted T cells, or PBMCs.

Whole blood was collected in K2EDTA tubes by collaborating institutions according to the institutions' own protocols. Collaborator samples were shipped for TCRbeta analysis as frozen whole blood, isolated PBMCs, or DNA extracted from either sample type. TCRbeta CDR3 regions were amplified from genomic DNA using the immunoSEQ Assay, a bias-controlled multiplex PCR. As for the original processing: Within the assay, amplification of reference gene primers was used to estimate how many nucleated cells each sample contained. To quantify the absolute abundance of each unique TCRbeta CDR3 rearrangement, sequence reads were collapsed and filtered. For each sample, productive Simpson clonality was calculated as the square root of Simpson's diversity index over productive rearrangements. Imported from immuneACCESS, the table was reduced by TCRdb to in-frame sequences with V and J called. These copies leave out some clones; in studies compared against another copy, an unresolved V gene accounts for under half, and the cause of the remainder is not known. For V, J and clone size, that table is used; D and trimming come from the DNA. The sample includes some 70,000 clones, with approximately 80% observed a single time. The ten largest account for around a tenth of the sample.

From a lookup of the germline V gene, CDR1 and CDR2 are SNHLY and FYNNEI. The CDR3 holds 13 amino acids from the cysteine to the phenylalanine. Here the CDR3 DNA is all that survives: 39 bases in frame from base 1. For this chain, trimming is 8 bases at the V end and 2 bases at the J end, and the number of junction bases without a gene match is 5. What the authors observed across the whole study: Clinical and demographic metadata were provided uncurated, with the amount varying by source and participant.

The rearrangement combines TRBV2 with TRBJ2-7; a stretch of 8 junction bases matches TRBD2. Input material: peripheral blood. The source of this sequence is a woman aged 45 to 65 with acute or convalescent COVID-19. The DNA sequence is TGTGCCAGCGCGAACGGGAGGGCCTACGAGCAGTACTTC. This yields the protein CASANGRAYEQYF.